Sequencing of this T cell receptor beta chain was carried out in a study of blood T cell repertoires in COVID-19. Whole-study context: Collection of acute and convalescent COVID-19 samples took place in the United States, Italy and Spain.

The CDR3 totals 16 residues. Looked up from germline, CDR1 is LGHNA and CDR2 is YSLEER. The V and J ends lost 3 bases and 1 base, in that order; junction bases with no gene match: 8. The count of this clone is one. Measured with immunoSEQ multiplex PCR; TCRdb has only the in-frame clones, and not every one. The table lists more than 80,000 clones, around 86% of them singletons, with under 8.5% in the top ten. Sequenced material: peripheral blood. The sequence was collected from a man between 45 and 60 years old with active COVID-19. The chain uses TRBV4-3 and TRBJ1-2, with 7 bases matching TRBD1. CDR3: CASSHIAGGSNYGYTF. Written as DNA, the CDR3 is TGCGCCAGCAGCCACATAGCAGGGGGAAGTAACTATGGCTACACCTTC.